This T cell receptor beta chain was retrieved from a study of Graves' ophthalmopathy and Graves' hyperthyroidism (dated 2018 in TCRdb). About the study as a whole: Hyperthyroidism was defined as stable when no progression to ophthalmopathy occurred within 18 months of follow-up. After sampling, hyperthyroidism patients received methimazole starting at 30 mg daily, and ophthalmopathy patients received high-dose intravenous methylprednisolone. To explore V-J signatures distinguishing ophthalmopathy from hyperthyroidism, a discovery set of some 100 patients (around 44 ophthalmopathy, roughly 55 stable hyperthyroidism) was enrolled. An independent validation cohort comprised around 20 hyperthyroidism patients and 15 to 17 patients who later progressed from hyperthyroidism to ophthalmopathy. The study used TCR beta repertoire signatures to distinguish Graves' ophthalmopathy from Graves' hyperthyroidism and to predict progression to ophthalmopathy. In over five hyperthyroidism patients, T-cell repertoires of thyroid tissue and blood were compared. In total, 135 blood samples were TCR-sequenced: approximately 40 ophthalmopathy, under 85 hyperthyroidism and about 17 hyperthyroidism-to-ophthalmopathy patients.

Hyperthyroidism patients were newly diagnosed, with disease duration under 2 months, and aged 18 to 65 years. Patients were excluded if they had other autoimmune diseases, uncontrolled infections, pregnancy or lactation. Clinical symptoms, serum thyroxine, TRAb, thyroid ultrasound and orbital computed tomography were used for diagnosis. Trizol reagent was used to extract the total RNA, and its quality was then checked on an Agilent 2100 Bioanalyzer. The research as a whole found: The 13-signature model separated ophthalmopathy from stable hyperthyroidism with 85% to 90% sensitivity and approximately 83% specificity in cross-validation, and 80%/75% in the test set. Most expanded thyroid clonotypes with frequency above 0.001 were also detected in blood, suggesting blood repertoires may reflect the thyroid immune response. Sample size was not statistically predetermined, and group allocation was not concealed from the investigators. In validation, the model predicted ophthalmopathy progression with 70.59% sensitivity and approximately 72% specificity; some 13 predicted patients were CT-confirmed with GO in a median of about 7.1 months.

For repertoire sequencing, the TCR beta CDR3 regions were amplified from RNA transcripts. The first round was an RT-PCR using HTBI primers with the Qiagen OneStep RT-PCR kit, and this first round was followed by a second-round multiplex PCR, then size selection and purification. The libraries underwent paired-end sequencing with 100 bp reads on an Illumina HiSeq2000. Regarding the original processing steps: Reads were processed with SOAPnuke, discarding reads with adapters, uncalled bases, mean Phred below 15, or no exact constant-primer or identifier match. High-quality paired reads were merged with COPE v1.2.5. Unique nucleotide sequences were defined as clonotypes and aligned to IMGT TRB V, D and J references using MiTCR v1.1. Analysis was restricted to V-J combinations with a frequency above 0.0001, which covered 99.2% of repertoires. For each V-J combination, a TCR clonal expansion and chaos score was defined as F50 clonal expansion divided by the chaos observed in the TCRdist matrix. Welch's t-statistics and random forest were used to narrow the features down to 13 V-J combinations, which were then fed into a naive Bayes classifier. The similarity between thyroid and blood repertoires was quantified using the Morisita-Horn index. Using fastp at Q25 and MiXCR, TCRdb reprocessed the public reads and kept productive beta chains. Every entry covers one CDR3 protein and lists the most common genes and DNA from its rows. These V and J calls originate from TCRdb's pipeline instead of the authors' own analysis. The sample contains around 1,000,000 distinct CDR3 sequences, less than 45% of them found a single time. Jointly, the top ten make up over 8.5% of the sample.

The CDR3 runs 14 residues from the cysteine to the phenylalanine. Kept here is only the CDR3 DNA, which spans 42 bases and is read in frame from base 1. V drops 4 bases and J drops 7 bases, leaving 18 bases in between. CDR1 and CDR2 (SGDLS, YYNGEE) derive from the germline V gene. To note about this clonotype: Which antigen it targets is not known. No base-level quality is on record; no much larger clone is a single base apart.

The chain links TRBV9 with TRBJ2-7; TRBD1 is possibly the D segment (6 matching bases). This sequence was found in an adult man with Graves' hyperthyroidism. Sequencing used peripheral blood or thyroid tissue (not recorded which). The DNA is as follows: TGTGCCAGCAGCCGGCACACACCCGGGACAGAGCAGTACTTC. This is translated as CASSRHTPGTEQYF.